These 31 T cell receptor beta chains originate from one sample sequenced in a study of blood T cell repertoires in COVID-19. Sequencing used immunoSEQ multiplex PCR; TCRdb keeps in-frame clones, though not all of them. The sample shows fewer than 250,000 clones, approximately 85% of them seen only once. Specimen: peripheral blood. The receptors come from a woman between 65 and 79 years old with acute or convalescent COVID-19.

The V call is TRBV2, the J call TRBJ1-6; a possible D gene is TRBD1 (5 bases). CDR1 and CDR2 (germline): SNHLY, FYNNEI. The CDR3 consists of 12 residues. Trimming left V 7 bases short and J 10 bases short, with 11 bases between. The chain's CDR3 is CASTLQVSPLHF. The DNA of the CDR3 is TGTGCCAGCACCCTACAGGTATCACCCCTCCACTTT.

J is TRBJ2-2 and V is TRBV20-1; maybe TRBD1 (6 bases). V was pared by 6 bases and J by 6 bases, with 8 bases between. The length of the CDR3 is 11 residues. Germline V gene sequence: CDR1 DFQATT, CDR2 SNEGSKA (reference sequence). The CDR3 is CSAGAPGELFF. In nucleotides, the CDR3 is TGCAGTGCGGGGGCCCCCGGGGAGCTGTTTTTT.

The chain recombines TRBV2 with TRBJ1-1, with D possibly TRBD1 on 6 matching bases. The CDR3 sequence is 13 residues long. The V end was cut by 4 bases, the J end by 1 base, with 7 bases between. Germline V CDR1 and CDR2: SNHLY, FYNNEI. The CDR3 DNA is TGTGCCAGCAGTGGGACAGCGAACACTGAAGCTTTCTTT. This encodes CASSGTANTEAFF.

The rearrangement links TRBV12-3 or TRBV12-4 to TRBJ1-6; D is ambiguous. The CDR3 loop spans 13 amino acids. Between the trimmed V and J ends, which lost 3 bases and 3 bases, there was a span of 3 bases. The CDR3: CASSFGYNSPLHF. In DNA, the CDR3 is TGTGCCAGCAGTTTCGGCTATAATTCACCCCTCCACTTT.

The sample holds one count of this clone. V is TRBV7-2 and J is TRBJ2-1; D call uncertain. V was cut by 4 bases and J by 6 bases, with 10 bases left in between. The CDR3 extends over 13 amino acids. Germline V gives CDR1 SGHTA, CDR2 FQGNSA. CDR3 amino acids: CASSSRTGNEQFF. CDR3 sequence (DNA): TGTGCCAGCAGCTCCCGTACGGGCAATGAGCAGTTCTTC.

V is TRBV19 and J is TRBJ1-5; TRBD1 matches at 7 bases. This CDR3 comprises 14 residues. J gave up 5 bases and V 7 bases, and 8 bases lay outside the gene matches. In germline, CDR1 is LNHDA, CDR2 SQIVND (reference sequence). The CDR3 here is CASTRRQGDQPQHF. The CDR3 DNA sequence: TGTGCCAGTACCCGGAGGCAGGGGGATCAGCCCCAGCATTTT.

The V gene is TRBV2, the J gene TRBJ2-7; 11 nucleotides line up with TRBD1. V dropped 2 bases and J dropped 3; count of bases not matched to a gene: 9. The CDR3 runs 17 residues. Germline CDR1 SNHLY, CDR2 FYNNEI. The CDR3 DNA reads TGTGCCAGCAGTGAAAGGCCTCCGGGACAGGGGGTCTACGAGCAGTACTTC. Its protein product is CASSERPPGQGVYEQYF.

The J gene is TRBJ1-2, the V gene TRBV5-4; D not certain. This CDR3 spans 12 amino acids. With 6 bases removed from V and 4 bases from J, the gap between germline ends came to 10 bases. Germline V gene sequence: CDR1 SGHNT, CDR2 YYREEE (reference sequence). CDR3 coding DNA: TGTGCCAGCACCGCGACATCCTATGGCTACACCTTC. Amino acid sequence: CASTATSYGYTF.

This clone has only one observation. Here the CDR3 reads CASSKTGVPDTQYF. CDR3 nucleotide sequence: TGTGCCAGCAGTAAAACAGGGGTGCCAGATACGCAGTATTTT. The chain links TRBV6-6 to TRBJ2-3; 7 bases are a match to TRBD1. Germline V gene lookup returns CDR1 MNHNY and CDR2 SVGAGI (reference sequence). The V and J ends lost 5 bases and 4 bases, in that order; junction bases with no gene match: 6. The CDR3 spans 14 residues.

The rearrangement joins TRBV7-2 to TRBJ1-6, with D possibly TRBD1 on 6 matching bases. CDR1 is SGHTA and CDR2 is FQGNSA in the germline V gene. This CDR3 region has 15 residues. Trimming cost V 4 bases and J 7 bases, with 14 bases left between them. The CDR3 region is CASSSGTSQNSPLHF. The CDR3 bases are TGTGCCAGCAGCTCCGGGACAAGTCAGAATTCACCCCTCCACTTT.

This chain uses TRBV4-2 with TRBJ2-5, with 8 bases identical to TRBD1. The germline V gene has CDR1 LGHNA and CDR2 YNFKEQ. V was pared by 5 bases and J by 5 bases, with 4 bases of the junction left unmatched. The CDR3 contains 13 residues. CDR3 bases: TGTGCCAGCAGCGGGGACAGGACTGAGACCCAGTACTTC. It specifies CASSGDRTETQYF.

This clone was detected a few times. The sample contains more than one DNA sequence encoding this CDR3. V gene TRBV5-4 combines with J gene TRBJ1-1; no reliable D call. The CDR3 totals 15 residues. V was cut by 0 bases and J by 1 base, with 10 bases left in between. Germline V gene sequence: CDR1 SGHNT, CDR2 YYREEE (reference sequence). CDR3 residues: CASSLAGRGNTEAFF. The DNA of the CDR3 is TGTGCCAGCAGCTTGGCGGGCCGGGGGAACACTGAAGCTTTCTTT.

The chain employs TRBV6-6 and TRBJ1-5, with D possibly matching TRBD1 (6 bases). Germline V gives CDR1 MNHNY, CDR2 SVGAGI (reference sequence). The CDR3 is made up of 14 amino acids. The V gene lost 6 bases and the J gene lost 7 bases, with 16 bases spanning the gap. CDR3: CASRIQQGGQPQHF. The CDR3 DNA reads as TGTGCCAGCAGGATTCAACAGGGAGGGCAGCCCCAGCATTTT.

The CDR3 region has the DNA TGCGCCAGCAGCCAAGGGCAGGGTACCCTCGCTGAAGCTTTCTTT. This encodes CASSQGQGTLAEAFF. V and J are TRBV4-3 and TRBJ1-1; a weak D match, TRBD1 (5 bases). V lost 1 base and J lost 6, with 15 bases in between. The germline V gene has CDR1 LGHNA and CDR2 YSLEER. There are 15 residues in the CDR3.

The chain employs TRBV9 and TRBJ2-3, with 7 bases lining up with TRBD1. CDR3 length: 16 amino acids. The junction had 10 bases not matched to a gene; V was cut back by 4 bases and J by 2 bases. The germline V gene has CDR1 SGDLS and CDR2 YYNGEE. Here the CDR3 DNA reads TGTGCCAGCAGCCGTACCCCGGGACAGCTCACAGATACGCAGTATTTT. Translation: CASSRTPGQLTDTQYF.

The V gene is TRBV30, the J gene TRBJ2-7; maybe TRBD1 (6 bases). Deletions cut 2 bases from V and 0 bases from J, with 17 bases between. CDR1 GTSNPN and CDR2 SVGIG come from the germline V gene (reference sequence). CDR3 length: 16 residues. Here the CDR3 DNA reads TGTGCCTGGAGTCCGAAGGGGGACACCCGCTCCTACGAGCAGTACTTC. This translates into CAWSPKGDTRSYEQYF.

This sequence joins TRBV9 and TRBJ2-3, with D tentatively TRBD2 (5 bases). The CDR3 has 14 amino acids. Trimming left V 0 bases short and J 2 bases short, with 7 bases between. Germline assignment: CDR1 SGDLS and CDR2 YYNGEE. This chain's CDR3 is CASSVAGITDTQYF. The CDR3 DNA follows: TGTGCCAGCAGCGTAGCGGGGATCACAGATACGCAGTATTTT. The complete variable domain, with remaining parts taken from reference TRBV9 and TRBJ2-3, reads DSGVTQTPKHLITATGQRVTLRCSPRSGDLSVYWYQQSLDQGLQFLIQYYNGEERAKGNILERFSAQQFPDLHSELNLSSLELGDSALYFCASSVAGITDTQYFGPGTRLTVL.

The chain links TRBV5-1 to TRBJ2-1; 9 bases are a match to TRBD1. The trim removed 4 bases at V and 12 bases at J, leaving 8 bases unmatched. CDR3 length: 13 residues. Germline V lookup: CDR1 SGHRS, CDR2 YFSETQ. The CDR3 nucleotides read TGCGCCAGCAGCCCGGGACAGGGAATGGGGCAGTTCTTC. This sequence encodes CASSPGQGMGQFF.

This chain uses TRBV12-3 or TRBV12-4 with TRBJ1-2; D call uncertain. Between the trimmed V and J ends, which lost 9 bases and 3 bases, there was a span of 5 bases. The CDR3 has 10 residues. Here the CDR3 DNA reads TGTGCCAGTCCTGACTATGGCTACACCTTC. As protein: CASPDYGYTF.

J is TRBJ1-6 and V is TRBV6-5; 7 bases are shared with TRBD1. Germline assignment: CDR1 MNHEY and CDR2 SVGAGI. J gave up 11 bases and V 0 bases, and 4 bases lay outside the gene matches. The CDR3 runs 14 residues. CDR3 loop: CASSYSGQFAPLHF. CDR3 DNA sequence: TGTGCCAGCAGTTACTCGGGACAGTTTGCACCCCTCCACTTT.

This clone was counted a single time. The chain joins TRBV27 to TRBJ2-7; a weak D match, TRBD1 (5 bases). The V gene lost 2 bases and the J gene lost 6 bases, with 8 bases spanning the gap. The CDR3 covers 12 residues. Per germline, CDR1 MNHEY and CDR2 SMNVEV (reference sequence). The CDR3 spells CASSLQGTEQYF. The CDR3, as DNA: TGTGCCAGCAGTTTACAGGGCACCGAGCAGTACTTC.

The V and J genes are TRBV11-2 and TRBJ2-7; D gene ambiguous. Trimming removed 1 base from V and 4 bases from J, with 5 bases in between. The CDR3 runs to 12 residues. Germline V gene sequence: CDR1 SGHAT, CDR2 FQNNGV. The CDR3 sequence: CASSLAGYEQYF. DNA of the CDR3: TGTGCCAGCAGCTTAGCCGGGTACGAGCAGTACTTC.

The rearrangement uses TRBV12-3 or TRBV12-4 and TRBJ1-3; D possibly corresponds to TRBD1 (6 bases). This CDR3 spans 13 amino acids. Trimming stripped 5 bases from V and 5 bases from J, with 10 bases between. This chain's CDR3 is CASSPQGRNTIYF. In DNA form, the CDR3 reads TGTGCCAGCAGTCCCCAGGGGAGAAACACCATATATTTT.

J is TRBJ1-2 and V is TRBV7-9; D possibly corresponds to TRBD1 (5 bases). V lost 1 base, J lost 0 bases, and 12 bases lay in between. Germline CDR1 SEHNR, CDR2 FQNEAQ (reference sequence). The CDR3 runs 16 residues. The chain's CDR3 is CASSLGRYRTNYGYTF. The CDR3 DNA is TGTGCCAGCAGCTTAGGAAGGTACAGGACTAACTATGGCTACACCTTC.

This clone occurred a few times. The V gene is TRBV6-2 or TRBV6-3, the J gene TRBJ1-5; no reliable D call. The CDR3 is 14 amino acids. Per germline, CDR1 MNHEY and CDR2 SVGEGT. Trimming removed 5 bases at V and 2 bases at J, with 10 bases between. The CDR3 loop reads CASSDYRGNQPQHF. CDR3 DNA: TGTGCCAGCAGTGACTACCGGGGCAATCAGCCCCAGCATTTT.

This clone has just a few counts. The chain recombines TRBV3-1 (or the pseudogene TRBV3-2) with TRBJ2-2; a weak D match, TRBD1 (6 bases). CDR3 size: 14 residues. Germline values: CDR1 LGHDT, CDR2 YNNKEL (reference sequence). The V end lost 4 bases, the J end lost 2 bases, and 8 bases lay between the germline ends. The CDR3 DNA sequence: TGTGCCAGCAGCCGACAGGAAAACACCGGGGAGCTGTTTTTT. This sequence encodes CASSRQENTGELFF.

The rearrangement joins TRBV14 to TRBJ2-7; a possible D gene is TRBD2 (6 bases). CDR1 is SGHDN, CDR2 FVKESK, per germline. V dropped 1 base and J dropped 3 bases, with 16 bases sitting between them. This CDR3 spans 16 amino acids. The CDR3 is CASSQGILRRGYEQYF. The CDR3 DNA reads as TGTGCCAGCAGCCAAGGGATCTTAAGGAGGGGCTACGAGCAGTACTTC.

The V gene is TRBV3-1 (or the pseudogene TRBV3-2), the J gene TRBJ1-3; D is unclear. The CDR3 covers 15 residues. Germline-derived CDR1 and CDR2 are LGHDT and YNNKEL (reference sequence). Trimming shortened V by 6 bases and J by 0 bases, and 12 bases separated the two germline ends. As DNA, the CDR3 is TGTGCCAGCAGTCCTAGTACCGCCTCTGGAAACACCATATATTTT. Translation: CASSPSTASGNTIYF.

This rearrangement joins TRBV5-6 to TRBJ1-2; D gene ambiguous. V was trimmed by 0 bases and J by 7 bases, leaving 13 bases between them. This CDR3 comprises 14 residues. The germline gives CDR1 SGHDT, CDR2 YYEEEE. Here the CDR3 DNA reads TGTGCCAGCAGCTTGGACAGCTCCGCTTTTGGCTACACCTTC. As protein: CASSLDSSAFGYTF.

The chain combines TRBV6-2 or TRBV6-3 with TRBJ1-1; 8 bases align to TRBD1. CDR1 is MNHEY, CDR2 SVGEGT, per germline. CDR3 size: 15 residues. With V trimmed by 5 bases and J by 3 bases, 8 bases remained unmatched. CDR3 nucleotide sequence: TGTGCCAGCAGTGACATGATGACAGGGGACACTGAAGCTTTCTTT. It specifies CASSDMMTGDTEAFF.

J is TRBJ1-4 and V is TRBV5-6; D uncertain. The CDR3 loop spans 14 amino acids. V was clipped by 1 base and J by 11 bases, with 15 bases between them. Germline loops: CDR1 SGHDT, CDR2 YYEEEE. This CDR3 is CASSLYRDREKLFF. CDR3 DNA: TGTGCCAGCAGCTTGTACCGGGATCGAGAGAAACTGTTTTTT.